Each of the 26 T cell receptor beta chains below was sequenced from the same sample in a study of CD8+CD57+ T cells in acquired aplastic anemia. CDR3 and TCR beta VDJ profiling relied on genomic DNA as the template. One entry per CDR3 protein, called by TCRdb with MiXCR from the reads. This sample has about 210,000 distinct CDR3 sequences, with around 60% found just once. Sequencing was carried out using sorted CD4+, CD8+, or CD8+CD57+ T cells (not recorded which) from PBMCs. Source of these receptors: a human donor in good health.

This clonotype has at least ten counts. This chain links TRBV9 with TRBJ2-2; 12 nucleotides line up with TRBD2. V was clipped by 5 bases and J by 3 bases; unmatched bases: 20. This CDR3 spans 21 amino acids. Germline-derived CDR1 and CDR2 are SGDLS and YYNGEE. In DNA, the CDR3 is TGTGCCAGCAGTCACACCACGACCCATGGACTAGCGGGGTTTTACACCGGGGAGCTGTTTTTT. This codes for CASSHTTTHGLAGFYTGELFF.

This clonotype was counted between two and nine times. J is TRBJ2-1 and V is TRBV5-1; D unclear. Trimming stripped 0 bases from V and 8 bases from J, with 15 bases between. Germline CDR1 SGHRS, CDR2 YFSETQ. The CDR3 is 15 residues long. The CDR3 region is CASSLVATPLHEQFF. The CDR3 bases are TGCGCCAGCAGCTTGGTGGCTACCCCACTCCATGAGCAGTTCTTC.

This clonotype was seen only once. The chain has TRBV29-1 and TRBJ2-7, with TRBD2 matching 7 bases. Germline CDR1 reads SQVTM; CDR2 reads ANQGSEA. This CDR3 comprises 12 residues. The ends lost 7 bases at V and 7 bases at J; junction bases unmatched: 10. DNA for the CDR3: TGCAGCGCAGCGGGGCTAGCGTTGGAGCAGTACTTC. This translates into CSAAGLALEQYF.

The chain is built from TRBV7-9 and TRBJ2-5, with 13 bases identical to TRBD2. The V and J ends lost 0 bases and 1 base, in that order; junction bases with no gene match: 5. Germline assignment: CDR1 SEHNR and CDR2 FQNEAQ (reference sequence). The CDR3 loop spans 18 amino acids. The CDR3 DNA follows: TGTGCCAGCAGCTTAGCGTCGCGACTAGCGGGAGGCCAAGAGACCCAGTACTTC. It yields the protein CASSLASRLAGGQETQYF. The full variable domain, completed using reference TRBV7-9 and TRBJ2-5, is DTGVSQNPRHKITKRGQNVTFRCDPISEHNRLYWYRQTLGQGPEFLTYFQNEAQLEKSRLLSDRFSAERPKGSFSTLEIQRTEQGDSAMYLCASSLASRLAGGQETQYFGPGTRLLVL.

This clonotype was seen a handful of times. This chain connects TRBV2 to TRBJ1-2; the D is unclear. V gave up 3 bases and J gave up 4 bases, with 9 bases separating them. This CDR3 is built from 13 residues. CDR1 and CDR2 from the germline V gene are SNHLY and FYNNEI. The CDR3, as DNA: TGTGCCAGCAGTGACAAACAGCCCTATGGCTACACCTTC. This codes for CASSDKQPYGYTF.

This clonotype was detected a few times. The chain recombines TRBV12-3 or TRBV12-4 with TRBJ2-3, with TRBD1 identical over 10 bases. V lost 5 bases, J lost 9 bases, and 11 bases stayed unmatched. The CDR3 runs 15 residues. Written as DNA, the CDR3 is TGTGCCAGCAGTCCGCCAGTCGGGACAGGGGACACGCAGTATTTT. Translated: CASSPPVGTGDTQYF.

The chain combines TRBV5-1 with TRBJ2-3, with 9 nucleotides matching TRBD2. Germline lookup yields CDR1 SGHRS and CDR2 YFSETQ. Trimming cost V 2 bases and J 0 bases; bases outside gene matches: 4. The CDR3 covers 16 residues. CDR3 sequence: CASSLGLATSTDTQYF. The CDR3 region has the DNA TGCGCCAGCAGCTTAGGACTAGCGACGAGCACAGATACGCAGTATTTT.

The V gene is TRBV2, the J gene TRBJ1-6; TRBD1 aligns across 8 bases. The CDR3 sequence is 14 residues long. Germline-derived CDR1 and CDR2 are SNHLY and FYNNEI. Trimming took 8 bases from V and 7 from J; bases not matched to a gene: 7. CDR3 protein: CASEWGQENSPLHF. CDR3 sequence (DNA): TGTGCCAGCGAATGGGGACAGGAAAATTCACCCCTCCACTTT.

This chain joins TRBV7-8 and TRBJ2-7; 10 positions agree with TRBD2. The ends lost 6 bases at V and 0 bases at J; junction bases unmatched: 5. CDR3 size: 15 residues. The germline gives CDR1 SGHVS, CDR2 FQNEAQ. DNA of the CDR3: TGTGCCAGCAGGGGGACTAGCGTGAGCTCCTACGAGCAGTACTTC. Translating it yields CASRGTSVSSYEQYF.

This clonotype was seen repeatedly, ten times or more. CDR3 coding DNA: TGTGCCAGCAGCTGGTGGATCCGCAATCAGCCCCAGCATTTT. Its protein product is CASSWWIRNQPQHF. This chain uses TRBV11-3 with TRBJ1-5; no reliable D call. The CDR3 is made up of 14 amino acids. Germline CDR1 reads SGHNT; CDR2 reads YENEEA. Trimming took off 4 bases at V and 2 bases at J, with 9 bases between the two ends.

The chain joins TRBV29-1 to TRBJ2-6; D is undetermined. This CDR3 has 12 amino acids. The germline V and J ends were trimmed by 4 bases and 4 bases, with 5 bases remaining between them. Per the germline V gene, CDR1 is SQVTM and CDR2 is ANQGSEA. The CDR3: CSVGWGANVLTF. CDR3 bases: TGCAGCGTTGGATGGGGGGCCAACGTCCTGACTTTC.

Comments on this clonotype: A read error may be the cause here, since a much bigger clone is one base away. The rearrangement uses TRBV5-1 and TRBJ2-5; perhaps TRBD1 as D (5 bases). This CDR3 contains 16 residues. Germline V gives CDR1 SGHRS, CDR2 YFSETQ. In DNA form, the CDR3 reads TGCGCCAGCAGCTTGGCCCCAACAGGAAACCAAGAGACCCAGCACTTC. It codes for CASSLAPTGNQETQHF. The entire variable domain, with the rest obtained from reference TRBV5-1 and TRBJ2-5, is as follows: KAGVTQTPRYLIKTRGQQVTLSCSPISGHRSVSWYQQTPGQGLQFLFEYFSETQRNKGNFPGRFSGRQFSNSRSEMNVSTLELGDSALYLCASSLAPTGNQETQHFGPGTRLLVL.

This clonotype was seen ten or more times. The rearrangement joins TRBV20-1 to TRBJ2-7, with D perhaps TRBD1 (6 bases). The V end lost 6 bases, the J end lost 2 bases, and 14 bases lay between the germline ends. The CDR3 has 13 residues. Germline-derived CDR1 and CDR2 are DFQATT and SNEGSKA (reference sequence). The CDR3 spells CSARGTDAYEQYF. The CDR3 DNA is TGCAGTGCGAGGGGGACGGACGCCTACGAGCAGTACTTC.

This chain links TRBV24-1 with TRBJ1-2; D not resolved. V lost 3 bases, J lost 2 bases, and 12 bases lay in between. The CDR3 consists of 15 residues. Per the germline V gene, CDR1 is KGHDR and CDR2 is SFDVKD. The CDR3 sequence is CATSDGGYRNYGYTF. For the CDR3, the DNA is TGTGCCACCAGTGATGGAGGGTACAGAAACTATGGCTACACCTTC.

The chain has TRBV7-9 and TRBJ2-7, with D unclear. CDR1 is SEHNR, CDR2 FQNEAQ, per germline (reference sequence). The CDR3 has 13 amino acids. The V end lost 5 bases, the J end lost 3 bases, and 11 bases lay between the germline ends. In DNA, the CDR3 is TGTGCCAGCAGCCGAAACAGCCACTACGAGCAGTACTTC. It codes for CASSRNSHYEQYF.

The chain employs TRBV9 and TRBJ1-1, with TRBD1 identical over 7 bases. This CDR3 region has 14 residues. The ends lost 4 bases at V and 4 bases at J; junction bases unmatched: 7. The germline V gene encodes CDR1 SGDLS and CDR2 YYNGEE. The CDR3 here is CASSPETGFTEAFF. DNA for the CDR3: TGTGCCAGCAGCCCCGAGACAGGGTTCACTGAAGCTTTCTTT.

On this clonotype: The CDR3 does not close with the conserved phenylalanine or tryptophan, likely indicating a read error. CDR3 in DNA: TGTGCCAGTAGTATAGATCCCTGGGAGATTTATCAGCCCCAGCATTGT. This translates into CASSIDPWEIYQPQHC. The genes are TRBV19 and TRBJ1-5; D unclear. The V and J ends lost 0 bases and 5 bases respectively, with 14 bases between them. This CDR3 comprises 16 residues. The germline gives CDR1 LNHDA, CDR2 SQIVND (reference sequence).

This clonotype was counted many times. The DNA of the CDR3 is TGTGCCAGCAGTTTGCCCGAGGGAGGCGAGCAGTACTTC. Its protein is CASSLPEGGEQYF. The genes are TRBV27 and TRBJ2-7; D is possibly TRBD2 (6 bases). V lost 3 bases to trimming and J lost 6 bases, with 12 bases between them. This CDR3 contains 13 residues. Germline lookup yields CDR1 MNHEY and CDR2 SMNVEV (reference sequence).

The chain links TRBV7-9 to TRBJ2-7, with 10 bases lining up with TRBD2. Unmatched junction bases numbered 8, after V lost 5 bases and J lost 7 bases. Germline CDR1 and CDR2: SEHNR and FQNEAQ (reference sequence). The CDR3 is 14 residues long. DNA of the CDR3: TGTGCCAGCAGCGGCATAGCGGGGGGTATTGAGCAGTACTTC. As protein: CASSGIAGGIEQYF.

The gene calls are TRBV29-1 and TRBJ2-7, with D maybe TRBD2 (6 bases). Germline V gene lookup returns CDR1 SQVTM and CDR2 ANQGSEA. Trimming shortened V by 6 bases and J by 7 bases, and 16 bases separated the two germline ends. This CDR3 has 12 amino acids. The CDR3 bases are TGCAGCGTGGAGACGGGGGTAAGTGAGCAGTACTTC. The encoded protein is CSVETGVSEQYF.

The CDR3 sequence: CASRPERGAYEQYF. CDR3 coding DNA: TGTGCCAGCAGGCCGGAAAGGGGGGCCTACGAGCAGTACTTC. The chain carries TRBV9 and TRBJ2-7; either TRBD1 or TRBD2 may supply D (6 bases each). Trimming pared 5 bases from V and 2 bases from J, leaving 14 bases between. The CDR3 covers 14 residues. The germline gives CDR1 SGDLS, CDR2 YYNGEE.

The V gene is TRBV5-1, the J gene TRBJ2-3, with TRBD2 matching 7 bases. V trimming: 4 bases; J trimming: 7 bases; junction bases outside the gene matches: 9. Germline-derived CDR1 and CDR2 are SGHRS and YFSETQ. The CDR3 totals 14 residues. CDR3 in DNA: TGCGCCAGCAGCATGTCTAGGCGGGGGAATACGCAGTATTTT. Encoded protein: CASSMSRRGNTQYF. The entire variable domain, with the rest obtained from reference TRBV5-1 and TRBJ2-3, is as follows: KAGVTQTPRYLIKTRGQQVTLSCSPISGHRSVSWYQQTPGQGLQFLFEYFSETQRNKGNFPGRFSGRQFSNSRSEMNVSTLELGDSALYLCASSMSRRGNTQYFGPGTRLTVL.

This clonotype appeared many times. This rearrangement joins TRBV19 to TRBJ2-7; TRBD1 agrees at 10 bases. CDR1 is LNHDA, CDR2 SQIVND, per germline (reference sequence). CDR3 length: 16 amino acids. V shed 4 bases, J shed 3 bases, and the junction held 9 bases outside the gene matches. CDR3 amino acids: CASSSPLDRGVYEQYF. The CDR3 DNA follows: TGTGCCAGTAGTAGCCCACTGGACAGGGGGGTCTACGAGCAGTACTTC.

Here the CDR3 reads CAISQMDRTYGYTF. CDR3 coding DNA: TGTGCCATCAGCCAGATGGACAGGACTTATGGCTACACCTTC. The V and J genes are TRBV10-3 and TRBJ1-2, with 7 bases lining up with TRBD1. The CDR3 is made up of 14 amino acids. Germline CDR1 ENHRY, CDR2 SYGVKD. V shed 6 bases, J shed 5 bases, and the junction held 9 bases outside the gene matches.

This clonotype was observed many times. The rearrangement joins TRBV10-3 to TRBJ1-3; a possible D gene is TRBD1 (5 bases). CDR3 length equals 14 residues. The V gene lost 3 bases and the J gene lost 2 bases, with 8 bases spanning the gap. Germline V CDR1 and CDR2: ENHRY, SYGVKD. CDR3 in DNA: TGTGCCATCAGTGATGGGGGAGCTGGAAACACCATATATTTT. Protein: CAISDGGAGNTIYF.

The chain links TRBV19 to TRBJ1-6; 10 bases are shared with TRBD1. This CDR3 comprises 15 residues. Unmatched junction bases numbered 3, after V lost 6 bases and J lost 4 bases. Germline-derived CDR1 and CDR2 are LNHDA and SQIVND (reference sequence). In DNA form, the CDR3 reads TGTGCCAGTAGGACAGGGGGCGCATATAATTCACCCCTCCACTTT. Its protein product is CASRTGGAYNSPLHF.